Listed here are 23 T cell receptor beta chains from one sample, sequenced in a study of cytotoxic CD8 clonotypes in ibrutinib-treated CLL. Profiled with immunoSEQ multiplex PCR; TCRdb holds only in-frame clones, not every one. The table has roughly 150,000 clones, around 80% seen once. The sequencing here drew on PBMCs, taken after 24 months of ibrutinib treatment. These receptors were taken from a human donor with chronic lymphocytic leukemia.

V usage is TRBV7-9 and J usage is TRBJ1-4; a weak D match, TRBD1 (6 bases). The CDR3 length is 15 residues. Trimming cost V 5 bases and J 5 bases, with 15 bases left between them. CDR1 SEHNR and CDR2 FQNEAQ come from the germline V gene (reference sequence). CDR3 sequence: CASSLLGQRNEKLFF. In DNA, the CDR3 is TGTGCCAGCAGCCTATTAGGACAGCGGAATGAAAAACTGTTTTTT.

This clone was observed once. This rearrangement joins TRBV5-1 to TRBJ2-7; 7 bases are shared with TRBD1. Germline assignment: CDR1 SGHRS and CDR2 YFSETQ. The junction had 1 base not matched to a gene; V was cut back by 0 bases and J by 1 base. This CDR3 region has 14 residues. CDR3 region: CASSLVQGSYEQYF. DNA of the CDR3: TGCGCCAGCAGCTTGGTACAGGGGTCCTACGAGCAGTACTTC.

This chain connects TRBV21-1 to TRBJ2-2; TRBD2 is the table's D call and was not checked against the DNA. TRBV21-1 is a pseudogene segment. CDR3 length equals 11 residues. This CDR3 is CASSNSGELFF. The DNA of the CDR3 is TGTGCCAGCAGCAATAGCGGGGAGCTGTTTTTT.

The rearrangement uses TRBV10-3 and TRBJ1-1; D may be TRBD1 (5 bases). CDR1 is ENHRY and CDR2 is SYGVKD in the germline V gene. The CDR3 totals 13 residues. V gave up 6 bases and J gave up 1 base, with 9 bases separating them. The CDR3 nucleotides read TGTGCCATCAGCACTACAGGGAACACTGAAGCTTTCTTT. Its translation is CAISTTGNTEAFF.

CDR3 sequence reads: CASSLEASLTSPLHF. The CDR3 nucleotides read TGTGCCAGCAGCTTAGAGGCGTCCCTAACGTCACCCCTCCACTTT. The chain carries TRBV7-6 and TRBJ1-6; D is unclear. Germline V gene lookup returns CDR1 SGHVS and CDR2 FNYEAQ. The CDR3 consists of 15 residues. Trimming shortened V by 1 base and J by 10 bases, and 14 bases separated the two germline ends.

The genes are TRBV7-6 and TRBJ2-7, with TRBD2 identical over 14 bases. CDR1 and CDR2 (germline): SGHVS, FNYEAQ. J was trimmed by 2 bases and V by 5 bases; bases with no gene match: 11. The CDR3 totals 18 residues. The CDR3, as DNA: TGTGCCAGCAGCGTAACCGCCGGGACTAGCGGGAGTGCCTACGAGCAGTACTTC. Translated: CASSVTAGTSGSAYEQYF.

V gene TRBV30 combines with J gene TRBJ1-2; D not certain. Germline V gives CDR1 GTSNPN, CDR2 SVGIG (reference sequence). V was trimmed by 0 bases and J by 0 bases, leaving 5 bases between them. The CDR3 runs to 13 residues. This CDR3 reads CAWSVWSNYGYTF. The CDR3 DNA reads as TGTGCCTGGAGTGTGTGGTCTAACTATGGCTACACCTTC.

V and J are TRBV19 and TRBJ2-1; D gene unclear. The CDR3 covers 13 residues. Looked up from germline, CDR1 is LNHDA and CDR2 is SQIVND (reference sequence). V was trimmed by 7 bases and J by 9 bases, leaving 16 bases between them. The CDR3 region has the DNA TGTGCCAGTATTGATCTTCTCGACGGTGAGCAGTTCTTC. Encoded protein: CASIDLLDGEQFF.

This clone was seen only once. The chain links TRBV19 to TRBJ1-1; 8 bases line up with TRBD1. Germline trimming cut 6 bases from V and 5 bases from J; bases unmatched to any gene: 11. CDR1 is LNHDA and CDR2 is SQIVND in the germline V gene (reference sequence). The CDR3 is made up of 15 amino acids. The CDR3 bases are TGTGCCAGTAGGGAAACAGGGGGTGGATGGACTGAAGCTTTCTTT. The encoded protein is CASRETGGGWTEAFF.

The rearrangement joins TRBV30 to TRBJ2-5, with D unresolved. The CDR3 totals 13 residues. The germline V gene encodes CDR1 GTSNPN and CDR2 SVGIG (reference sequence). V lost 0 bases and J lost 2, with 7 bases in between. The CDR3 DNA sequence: TGTGCCTGGAGTGTACGAACACAAGAGACCCAGTACTTC. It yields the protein CAWSVRTQETQYF.

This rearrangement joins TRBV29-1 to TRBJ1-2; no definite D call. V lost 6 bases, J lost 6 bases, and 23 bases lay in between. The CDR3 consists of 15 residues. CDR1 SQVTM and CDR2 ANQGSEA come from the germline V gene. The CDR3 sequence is CSVAVTPKPSHGYTF. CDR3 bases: TGCAGCGTAGCCGTGACACCGAAGCCTTCCCATGGCTACACCTTC.

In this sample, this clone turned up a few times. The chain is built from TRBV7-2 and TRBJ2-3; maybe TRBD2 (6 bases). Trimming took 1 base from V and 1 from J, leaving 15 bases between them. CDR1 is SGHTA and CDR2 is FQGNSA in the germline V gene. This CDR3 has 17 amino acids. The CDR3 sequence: CASSLGGTFRGTDTQYF. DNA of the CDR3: TGTGCCAGCAGCTTAGGGGGGACTTTCCGGGGCACAGATACGCAGTATTTT.

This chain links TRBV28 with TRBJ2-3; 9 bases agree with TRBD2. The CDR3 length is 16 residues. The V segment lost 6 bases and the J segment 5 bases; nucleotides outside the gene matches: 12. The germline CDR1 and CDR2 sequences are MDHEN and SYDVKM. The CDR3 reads CASSRRVSGRRDTQYF. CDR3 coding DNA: TGTGCCAGCAGCCGCCGTGTTAGCGGGAGACGAGATACGCAGTATTTT.

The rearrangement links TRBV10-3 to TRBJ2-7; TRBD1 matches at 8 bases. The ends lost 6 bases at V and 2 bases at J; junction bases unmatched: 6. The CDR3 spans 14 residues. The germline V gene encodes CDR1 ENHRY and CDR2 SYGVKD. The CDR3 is CAIRPDREAYEQYF. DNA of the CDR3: TGTGCCATCAGACCGGACAGGGAGGCCTACGAGCAGTACTTC.

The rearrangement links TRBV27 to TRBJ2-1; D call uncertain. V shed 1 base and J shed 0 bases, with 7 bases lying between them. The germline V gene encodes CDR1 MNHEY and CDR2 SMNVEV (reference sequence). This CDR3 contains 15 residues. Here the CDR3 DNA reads TGTGCCAGCAGTTTATTCCTGAGCTCCTACAATGAGCAGTTCTTC. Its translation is CASSLFLSSYNEQFF.

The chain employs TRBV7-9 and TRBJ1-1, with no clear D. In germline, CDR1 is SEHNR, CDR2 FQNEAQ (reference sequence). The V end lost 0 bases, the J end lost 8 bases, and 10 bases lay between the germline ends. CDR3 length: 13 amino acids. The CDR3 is CASSLAGASEAFF. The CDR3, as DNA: TGTGCCAGCAGCTTAGCGGGAGCGTCGGAAGCTTTCTTT.

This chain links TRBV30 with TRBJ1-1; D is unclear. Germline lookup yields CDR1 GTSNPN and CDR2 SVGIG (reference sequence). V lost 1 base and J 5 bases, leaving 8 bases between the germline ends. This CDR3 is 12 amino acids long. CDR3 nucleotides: TGTGCCTGGAGTGGAGGCGGTACTGAAGCTTTCTTT. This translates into CAWSGGGTEAFF. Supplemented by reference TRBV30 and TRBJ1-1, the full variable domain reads SQTIHQWPATLVQPVGSPLSLECTVEGTSNPNLYWYRQAAGRGLQLLFYSVGIGQISSEVPQNLSASRPQDRQFILSSKKLLLSDSGFYLCAWSGGGTEAFFGQGTRLTVV.

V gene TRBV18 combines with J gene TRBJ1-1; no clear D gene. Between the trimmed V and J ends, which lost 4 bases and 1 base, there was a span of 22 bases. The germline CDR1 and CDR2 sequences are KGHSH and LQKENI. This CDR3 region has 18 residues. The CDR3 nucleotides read TGTGCCAGCTCACTTCGGGAAAGGGCGGGCACGGGGAACACTGAAGCTTTCTTT. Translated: CASSLRERAGTGNTEAFF.

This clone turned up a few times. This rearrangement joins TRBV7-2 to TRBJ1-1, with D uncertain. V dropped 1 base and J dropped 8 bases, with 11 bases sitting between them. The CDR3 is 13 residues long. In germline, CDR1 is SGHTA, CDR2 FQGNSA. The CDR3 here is CASSLDRQREAFF. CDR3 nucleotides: TGTGCCAGCAGCTTAGATCGTCAGAGAGAAGCTTTCTTT. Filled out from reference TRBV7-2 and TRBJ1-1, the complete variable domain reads GAGVSQSPSNKVTEKGKDVELRCDPISGHTALYWYRQSLGQGLEFLIYFQGNSAPDKSGLPSDRFSAERTGGSVSTLTIQRTQQEDSAVYLCASSLDRQREAFFGQGTRLTVV.

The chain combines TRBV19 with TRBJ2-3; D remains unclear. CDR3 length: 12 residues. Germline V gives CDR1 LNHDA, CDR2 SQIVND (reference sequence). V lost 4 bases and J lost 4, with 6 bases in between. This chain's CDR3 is CASSTKADTQYF. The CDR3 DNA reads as TGTGCCAGTAGTACAAAGGCAGATACGCAGTATTTT.

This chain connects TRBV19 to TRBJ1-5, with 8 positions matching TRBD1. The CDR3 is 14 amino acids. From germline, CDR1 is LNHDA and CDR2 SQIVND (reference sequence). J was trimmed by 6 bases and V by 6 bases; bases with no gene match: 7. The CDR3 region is CASRPQGGPQPQHF. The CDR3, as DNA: TGTGCCAGTAGGCCACAGGGGGGGCCTCAGCCCCAGCATTTT. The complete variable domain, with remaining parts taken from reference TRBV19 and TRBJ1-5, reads DGGITQSPKYLFRKEGQNVTLSCEQNLNHDAMYWYRQDPGQGLRLIYYSQIVNDFQKGDIAEGYSVSREKKESFPLTVTSAQKNPTAFYLCASRPQGGPQPQHFGDGTRLSIL.

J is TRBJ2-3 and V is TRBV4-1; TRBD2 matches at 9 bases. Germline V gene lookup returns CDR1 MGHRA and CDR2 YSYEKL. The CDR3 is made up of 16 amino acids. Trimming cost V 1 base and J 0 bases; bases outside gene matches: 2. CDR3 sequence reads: CASSQASGASTDTQYF. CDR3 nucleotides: TGCGCCAGCAGCCAAGCTAGCGGGGCGAGCACAGATACGCAGTATTTT.

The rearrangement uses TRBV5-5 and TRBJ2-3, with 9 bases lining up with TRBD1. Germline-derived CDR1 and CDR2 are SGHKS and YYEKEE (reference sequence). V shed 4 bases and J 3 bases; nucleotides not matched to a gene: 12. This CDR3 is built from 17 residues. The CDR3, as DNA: TGTGCCAGCAGCCACCTCGACAGGGGGAAGGGAACAGATACGCAGTATTTT. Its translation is CASSHLDRGKGTDTQYF.